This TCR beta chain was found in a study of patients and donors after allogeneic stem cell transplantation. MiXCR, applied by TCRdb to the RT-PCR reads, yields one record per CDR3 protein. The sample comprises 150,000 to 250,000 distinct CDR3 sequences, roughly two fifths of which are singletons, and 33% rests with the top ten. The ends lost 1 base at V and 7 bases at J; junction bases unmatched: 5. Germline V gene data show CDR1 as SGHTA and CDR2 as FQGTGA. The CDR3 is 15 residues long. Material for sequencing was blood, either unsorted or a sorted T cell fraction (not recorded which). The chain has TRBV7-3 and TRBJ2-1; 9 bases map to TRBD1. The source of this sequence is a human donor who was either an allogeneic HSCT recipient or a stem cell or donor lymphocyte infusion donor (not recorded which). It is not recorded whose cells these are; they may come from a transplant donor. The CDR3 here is CASSLRDRARNEQFF. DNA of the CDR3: TGTGCCAGCAGCTTAAGGGACAGGGCCCGAAATGAGCAGTTCTTC. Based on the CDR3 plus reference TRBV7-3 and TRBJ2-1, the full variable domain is GAGVSQTPSNKVTEKGKYVELRCDPISGHTALYWYRQSLGQGPEFLIYFQGTGAADDSGLPNDRFFAVRPEGSVSTLKIQRTERGDSAVYLCASSLRDRARNEQFFGPGTRLTVL.